The 18 T cell receptor beta chains reported below all come from one sample, sequenced in a study of T cells in Graves' hyperthyroidism and ophthalmopathy. Authors of the study amplified TCR beta CDR3 regions from RNA transcripts. The primer set for the first-round RT-PCR of the TCR CDR3 was HTBI. TCRdb processed the multiplex PCR reads anew with MiXCR; each CDR3 protein has one entry. The repertoire holds 650,000 to 750,000 distinct CDR3 sequences, with around 15% as singletons. The sample consisted of blood. Every receptor here comes from a woman under 30 with Graves' hyperthyroidism.

For this clonotype: A much larger clone is a single base away; this may be a read error. The chain recombines TRBV2 with TRBJ1-2; 11 bases map to TRBD1. The CDR3 length is 14 residues. Germline V lookup: CDR1 SNHLY, CDR2 FYNNEI. The J segment lost 8 bases and the V segment lost 3 bases, leaving 5 bases of the junction unmatched. CDR3 sequence reads: CASSEGQGGRGYTF. The CDR3 nucleotides read TGTGCCAGCAGTGAGGGACAGGGGGGTAGGGGCTACACCTTC.

For the CDR3, the DNA is TGTGCCAGCAGCCAAAGGGGGTTCGCCGGGGAGCTGTTTTTT. It translates to CASSQRGFAGELFF. V and J are TRBV11-1 and TRBJ2-2, with a tentative D call TRBD1 (6 bases). V shed 5 bases and J shed 6 bases, with 13 bases lying between them. Germline CDR1 SGHAT, CDR2 FQDESV (reference sequence). CDR3 length equals 14 residues.

This clonotype occurred many times. The rearrangement joins TRBV11-2 to TRBJ2-5, with 7 bases fitting TRBD1. Germline values: CDR1 SGHAT, CDR2 FQNNGV. The ends lost 4 bases at V and 3 bases at J; junction bases unmatched: 5. The CDR3 is 14 residues long. The DNA for the CDR3 is TGTGCCAGCAGCTACACAGGGGCGAAAGAGACCCAGTACTTC. It codes for CASSYTGAKETQYF.

The genes are TRBV30 and TRBJ2-2, with unresolved D. CDR3 size: 14 residues. Trimming removed 3 bases at V and 1 base at J, with 9 bases between. Germline V lookup: CDR1 GTSNPN, CDR2 SVGIG (reference sequence). The CDR3 reads CAWSAQVNTGELFF. CDR3 DNA: TGTGCCTGGAGCGCTCAGGTGAACACCGGGGAGCTGTTTTTT.

This clonotype has a count of ten or more. This rearrangement joins TRBV4-1 to TRBJ1-2; 10 bases align to TRBD1. J was trimmed by 4 bases and V by 6 bases; bases with no gene match: 11. The CDR3 extends over 16 amino acids. Germline CDR1 MGHRA, CDR2 YSYEKL. Here the CDR3 DNA reads TGCGCCAGCAGTCGAGCCGGGACAGGGGAGTTCTATGGCTACACCTTC. This codes for CASSRAGTGEFYGYTF.

The chain carries TRBV29-1 and TRBJ2-1; 11 nucleotides line up with TRBD2. Germline V gene lookup returns CDR1 SQVTM and CDR2 ANQGSEA. V was clipped by 7 bases and J by 4 bases; unmatched bases: 6. This CDR3 has 14 amino acids. The CDR3 here is CSGEGLADYNEQFF. The CDR3 DNA reads as TGCAGCGGCGAGGGACTAGCGGATTACAATGAGCAGTTCTTC.

This clonotype showed up many times. CDR3 coding DNA: TGTGCCAGCAGGAGCTTCTTGAGCACAGATACGCAGTATTTT. Translating gives CASRSFLSTDTQYF. This chain links TRBV12-3 or TRBV12-4 with TRBJ2-3; D is ambiguous. The CDR3 spans 14 residues. V was shortened by 6 bases and J by 0 bases, with 10 bases between the two germline ends.

V gene TRBV24-1 combines with J gene TRBJ2-3; D remains unclear. V was clipped by 1 base and J by 13 bases, with 14 bases between them. CDR1 is KGHDR and CDR2 is SFDVKD in the germline V gene. This CDR3 has 13 amino acids. CDR3 amino acids: CATSDFFDGVKYF. In DNA, the CDR3 is TGTGCCACCAGTGATTTTTTCGACGGAGTGAAGTATTTT.

The chain combines TRBV2 with TRBJ2-3; D could derive from TRBD1 or TRBD2 (5 bases each). Trimming removed 5 bases at V and 4 bases at J, with 19 bases between. CDR1 and CDR2 (germline): SNHLY, FYNNEI. This CDR3 spans 16 amino acids. The CDR3 loop is CASSFGTAAPADTQYF. Here the CDR3 DNA reads TGTGCCAGCAGTTTTGGGACCGCCGCACCGGCAGATACGCAGTATTTT.

The chain links TRBV6-2 or TRBV6-3 to TRBJ2-7, with 8 bases identical to TRBD1. This CDR3 has 14 residues. The junction had 15 bases not matched to a gene; V was cut back by 4 bases and J by 13 bases. CDR1 is MNHEY, CDR2 SVGEGT, per germline. The CDR3 sequence: CASSLDRESFKIYF. CDR3 bases: TGTGCCAGCAGTTTGGACAGGGAGTCTTTCAAAATATACTTC.

This clonotype was counted ten times or more. The chain recombines TRBV3-1 with TRBJ2-1, with 7 bases lining up with TRBD2. CDR1 is LGHDT, CDR2 YNNKEL, per germline (reference sequence). CDR3 length: 16 amino acids. Trimming took 1 base from V and 8 from J; bases not matched to a gene: 11. The CDR3 DNA follows: TGTGCCAGCAGCCAAGTATTAGGGACTATCCCAGATGAGCAGTTCTTC. Its protein is CASSQVLGTIPDEQFF.

This clonotype showed up many times. The rearrangement uses TRBV30 and TRBJ2-7; D perhaps matches TRBD2 (5 bases). From germline, CDR1 is GTSNPN and CDR2 SVGIG (reference sequence). The CDR3 length is 14 residues. With 1 base removed from V and 0 bases from J, the gap between germline ends came to 10 bases. CDR3 protein: CAWSGLPGSYEQYF. The CDR3 bases are TGTGCCTGGAGTGGACTACCTGGCTCCTACGAGCAGTACTTC.

This clonotype was picked up many times. The V gene is TRBV18, the J gene TRBJ2-5, with TRBD2 identical over 12 bases. The V and J ends lost 6 bases and 0 bases, in that order; junction bases with no gene match: 5. The length of the CDR3 is 16 residues. Germline V gene sequence: CDR1 KGHSH, CDR2 LQKENI. CDR3 in DNA: TGTGCCAGCTCGCTAGGACTAGCGGGATACCAAGAGACCCAGTACTTC. Its translation: CASSLGLAGYQETQYF.

This clonotype was counted ten times or more. V and J are TRBV28 and TRBJ2-3; a weak D match, TRBD2 (6 bases). There are 13 residues in the CDR3. Trimming stripped 1 base from V and 9 bases from J, with 11 bases between. Germline V gene lookup returns CDR1 MDHEN and CDR2 SYDVKM. In DNA, the CDR3 is TGTGCCAGCAGTTTATCTCTGCGGGGAACGCAGTATTTT. This sequence encodes CASSLSLRGTQYF. The whole variable domain, remainder taken from reference TRBV28 and TRBJ2-3, is DVKVTQSSRYLVKRTGEKVFLECVQDMDHENMFWYRQDPGLGLRLIYFSYDVKMKEKGDIPEGYSVSREKKERFSLILESASTNQTSMYLCASSLSLRGTQYFGPGTRLTVL.

There are many counts of this clonotype. This chain joins TRBV19 and TRBJ2-1; TRBD2 agrees at 10 bases. J lost 0 bases, V lost 9 bases, and 5 bases had no gene match. Per the germline V gene, CDR1 is LNHDA and CDR2 is SQIVND (reference sequence). This CDR3 is 15 amino acids long. The CDR3: CASSIAGGSYNEQFF. CDR3 nucleotides: TGTGCCAGCAGCATAGCGGGAGGCTCCTACAATGAGCAGTTCTTC. The whole variable domain, remainder taken from reference TRBV19 and TRBJ2-1, is DGGITQSPKYLFRKEGQNVTLSCEQNLNHDAMYWYRQDPGQGLRLIYYSQIVNDFQKGDIAEGYSVSREKKESFPLTVTSAQKNPTAFYLCASSIAGGSYNEQFFGPGTRLTVL.

This clonotype was observed at least ten times. This chain uses TRBV20-1 with TRBJ2-3, with D uncertain. In germline, CDR1 is DFQATT, CDR2 SNEGSKA (reference sequence). CDR3 length equals 12 residues. V was shortened by 0 bases and J by 6 bases, with 7 bases between the two germline ends. The DNA of the CDR3 is TGCAGTGCTAGAGAAACTGGGGATACGCAGTATTTT. Translation: CSARETGDTQYF.

This clonotype was counted at least ten times. This chain uses TRBV11-3 with TRBJ2-2, with D hard to call. CDR3 length: 14 amino acids. Germline values: CDR1 SGHNT, CDR2 YENEEA. V lost 5 bases and J 7 bases, leaving 14 bases between the germline ends. The chain's CDR3 is CASSLLANSGELFF. CDR3 in DNA: TGTGCCAGCAGCCTTCTTGCAAATAGCGGGGAGCTGTTTTTT.

V gene TRBV6-2 or TRBV6-3 combines with J gene TRBJ2-7; perhaps TRBD2 as D (5 bases). The germline CDR1 and CDR2 sequences are MNHEY and SVGEGT. There are 17 residues in the CDR3. Trimming removed 0 bases at V and 2 bases at J, with 17 bases between. CDR3 in amino acids: CASSYSSEGLDPYEQYF. The DNA of the CDR3 is TGTGCCAGCAGTTACTCTAGCGAAGGGCTAGACCCCTACGAGCAGTACTTC.